This T cell receptor (beta chain) was retrieved from a study of blood T cell repertoires in COVID-19. The V gene's germline CDR1 is SQVTM and CDR2 ANQGSEA. The CDR3 contains 14 residues. Trimming removed 6 bases from V and 4 bases from J; junction bases left unmatched: 11. Libraries were prepared by immunoSEQ multiplex PCR; TCRdb keeps only in-frame clonotypes and omits some of them. The sample contains 230,000 or so clones, roughly 88% of which appear only once. In assigning cohorts, the study relied on participant-reported clinical history. This clonotype was sampled from a woman in her forties with acute COVID-19. Material: PBMCs or T cells enriched from blood (not recorded which). The chain employs TRBV29-1 and TRBJ1-1, with 7 bases that match TRBD1. The CDR3 loop is CSVGQVLLGTEAFF. The CDR3 coding sequence is TGCAGCGTCGGACAGGTGCTACTGGGCACTGAAGCTTTCTTT.